This TCR beta chain was documented in a study of blood T cell repertoires in COVID-19. CDR1 SGHAT and CDR2 FQNNGV come from the germline V gene. CDR3 length equals 14 residues. V lost 4 bases, J lost 1 base, and 10 bases lay in between. TCRdb's copy holds only in-frame clones and misses some; the assay was immunoSEQ multiplex PCR. The sample consists of about 270,000 clones, about 91% of them appearing once. This rearrangement joins TRBV11-2 to TRBJ2-5; D is unresolved. This sequence was found in a person between 18 and 35 years old with COVID-19, enrolled during active disease. Sequencing input: peripheral blood. CDR3 sequence (DNA): TGTGCCAGCAGCTCCGAGGTGGCCCAAGAGACCCAGTACTTC. It yields the protein CASSSEVAQETQYF.